The clone carrying this T cell receptor (beta chain) was recorded at least ten times. The antigen is not known. The read ends 3 residues before the CDR3 terminus; that terminus is restored from the germline J gene. The protocol was immunoSEQ multiplex PCR, while the TCRdb copy is restricted to in-frame clones and leaves out a portion. The sample includes about 42,000 clones, none of them occurring once. The CDR3 extends over 14 amino acids. The germline V gene encodes CDR1 GTSNPN and CDR2 SVGIG (reference sequence). V was pared by 0 bases and J by 8 bases, with 1 base of the junction left unmatched. This specimen comes from a study of T cell clonality in common variable immunodeficiency. Regarding the study as a whole: T cell subpopulation sequencing would be needed to explain CVID clonality.

Caucasian heritage predominated among both patients and controls. The chain uses TRBV30 and TRBJ1-6; the match to TRBD1 covers 10 bases. Sequencing was carried out using peripheral blood mononuclear cells. The TCR was taken from a person between 18 and 69 years old in good health. The DNA read from the CDR3 is TGTGCCTGGAGTGTCGGGACAGGGGATTCACCC. Its translation is CAWSVGTGDSP. The whole CDR3 region reads CAWSVGTGDSPLHF. Together with reference TRBV30 and TRBJ1-6, the CDR3 gives the full variable domain: SQTIHQWPATLVQPVGSPLSLECTVEGTSNPNLYWYRQAAGRGLQLLFYSVGIGQISSEVPQNLSASRPQDRQFILSSKKLLLSDSGFYLCAWSVGTGDSPLHFGNGTRLTVT.